These T cell receptor beta chains were read from a single sample in a study of cytomegalovirus exposure and HLA in healthy donors. TCRdb's table, derived via immunoSEQ multiplex PCR, lists solely in-frame clones and lacks some. The data show 70,000 to 75,000 clones, about 93% seen once. Sequencing input: PBMCs. The receptors shown here come from a woman aged 18-29 years in good health and CMV-seropositive. Each CDR3 is given with its conserved first and last residue. Fields, in order: V gene, clone size, D gene, J gene, CDR3 DNA, CDR3 protein. D genes are given only for firm matches. The size of a clone is reported for some rows only, either as once, few or many, or as a class for expanded clones.

>TRBV7-6|-|TRBD1|TRBJ2-7
TGTGCCAGCAGCAGGGGACAGTTTTACGAGCAGTACTTC
CASSRGQFYEQYF
>TRBV19|few|TRBD1|TRBJ1-6
TGTGCCAGTAGTGGACAGGGGGCCTCTAATTCACCCCTCCACTTT
CASSGQGASNSPLHF
>TRBV2|-|-|TRBJ1-1
TGTGCCAGCAGTGAAACTAACACTGAAGCTTTCTTT
CASSETNTEAFF
>TRBV5-1|-|-|TRBJ1-6
TGCGCCAGCAGCTTCGGGGAGCGGCAAGGGTCTTTGCACTCACCCCTCCACTTT
CASSFGERQGSLHSPLHF
>TRBV10-2|-|-|TRBJ1-1
TGCGCCAGCAGTGAGTCGCGCTCGAACACTGAAGCTTTCTTT
CASSESRSNTEAFF
>TRBV9|-|-|TRBJ1-2
TGTGCCAGCAGCGCCTTAAACTATGGCTACACCTTC
CASSALNYGYTF
>TRBV6-6|once|-|TRBJ1-4
TGTGCCAGCAGTTACTCGAAGCCTACGGAGGAACTGTTTTTT
CASSYSKPTEELFF
>TRBV2|-|-|TRBJ1-2
TGTGCCAGCAGAGTCAGAACTAACTATGGCTACACCTTC
CASRVRTNYGYTF
>TRBV5-1|once|TRBD1|TRBJ1-1
TGCGCCAGCAGCTACAGGGGGCGTTTTACTGAAGCTTTCTTT
CASSYRGRFTEAFF
>TRBV7-2|-|-|TRBJ2-4
TGTGCCAGCAGCTTAGGTTGGGGCAGGGTGAGCAAAAACATTCAGTACTTC
CASSLGWGRVSKNIQYF
>TRBV19|-|TRBD1|TRBJ2-1
TGTGCCAGTAGTATCCAGGGGGCGTACAATGAGCAGTTCTTC
CASSIQGAYNEQFF
>TRBV27|-|-|TRBJ1-1
TGTGCCAGCAGCAAAAACACAGGTGTGGGCACTGAAGCTTTCTTT
CASSKNTGVGTEAFF
>TRBV5-4|-|TRBD2|TRBJ2-1
TGTGCCAGCAGTTGGGACCTTCCGGGACTAGGAGTGTCGGATGAGCAGTTCTTC
CASSWDLPGLGVSDEQFF
>TRBV5-1|-|-|TRBJ2-2
TGCGCCAGCAGCTTGGGAGTCACCGGGGAGCTGTTTTTT
CASSLGVTGELFF
>TRBV18|-|TRBD2|TRBJ2-7
TGTGCCAGCTCACCATTAAGCGGGGGGATGCATCCCTACGAGCAGTACTTC
CASSPLSGGMHPYEQYF
>TRBV7-9|many|-|TRBJ1-1
TGTGCCAGCAGCTTAGTAGCACAAGCGAACACTGAAGCTTTCTTT
CASSLVAQANTEAFF
>TRBV29-1|-|-|TRBJ2-3
TGCAGCGTTGAAGCAGAAGATACGCAGTATTTT
CSVEAEDTQYF
>TRBV4-1|-|TRBD2|TRBJ2-7
TGCGCCAGCAGCCAAGAGACTAGCGGGAGCTACGAGCAGTACTTC
CASSQETSGSYEQYF
>TRBV29-1|-|TRBD1|TRBJ2-1
TGCAGCGTCAAGACAGGGCGGTATGAGCAGTTCTTC
CSVKTGRYEQFF
>TRBV2|-|TRBD1|TRBJ1-4
TGTGCCAGCAGCGAGGACAGGGTAGGAGAAAAACTGTTTTTT
CASSEDRVGEKLFF